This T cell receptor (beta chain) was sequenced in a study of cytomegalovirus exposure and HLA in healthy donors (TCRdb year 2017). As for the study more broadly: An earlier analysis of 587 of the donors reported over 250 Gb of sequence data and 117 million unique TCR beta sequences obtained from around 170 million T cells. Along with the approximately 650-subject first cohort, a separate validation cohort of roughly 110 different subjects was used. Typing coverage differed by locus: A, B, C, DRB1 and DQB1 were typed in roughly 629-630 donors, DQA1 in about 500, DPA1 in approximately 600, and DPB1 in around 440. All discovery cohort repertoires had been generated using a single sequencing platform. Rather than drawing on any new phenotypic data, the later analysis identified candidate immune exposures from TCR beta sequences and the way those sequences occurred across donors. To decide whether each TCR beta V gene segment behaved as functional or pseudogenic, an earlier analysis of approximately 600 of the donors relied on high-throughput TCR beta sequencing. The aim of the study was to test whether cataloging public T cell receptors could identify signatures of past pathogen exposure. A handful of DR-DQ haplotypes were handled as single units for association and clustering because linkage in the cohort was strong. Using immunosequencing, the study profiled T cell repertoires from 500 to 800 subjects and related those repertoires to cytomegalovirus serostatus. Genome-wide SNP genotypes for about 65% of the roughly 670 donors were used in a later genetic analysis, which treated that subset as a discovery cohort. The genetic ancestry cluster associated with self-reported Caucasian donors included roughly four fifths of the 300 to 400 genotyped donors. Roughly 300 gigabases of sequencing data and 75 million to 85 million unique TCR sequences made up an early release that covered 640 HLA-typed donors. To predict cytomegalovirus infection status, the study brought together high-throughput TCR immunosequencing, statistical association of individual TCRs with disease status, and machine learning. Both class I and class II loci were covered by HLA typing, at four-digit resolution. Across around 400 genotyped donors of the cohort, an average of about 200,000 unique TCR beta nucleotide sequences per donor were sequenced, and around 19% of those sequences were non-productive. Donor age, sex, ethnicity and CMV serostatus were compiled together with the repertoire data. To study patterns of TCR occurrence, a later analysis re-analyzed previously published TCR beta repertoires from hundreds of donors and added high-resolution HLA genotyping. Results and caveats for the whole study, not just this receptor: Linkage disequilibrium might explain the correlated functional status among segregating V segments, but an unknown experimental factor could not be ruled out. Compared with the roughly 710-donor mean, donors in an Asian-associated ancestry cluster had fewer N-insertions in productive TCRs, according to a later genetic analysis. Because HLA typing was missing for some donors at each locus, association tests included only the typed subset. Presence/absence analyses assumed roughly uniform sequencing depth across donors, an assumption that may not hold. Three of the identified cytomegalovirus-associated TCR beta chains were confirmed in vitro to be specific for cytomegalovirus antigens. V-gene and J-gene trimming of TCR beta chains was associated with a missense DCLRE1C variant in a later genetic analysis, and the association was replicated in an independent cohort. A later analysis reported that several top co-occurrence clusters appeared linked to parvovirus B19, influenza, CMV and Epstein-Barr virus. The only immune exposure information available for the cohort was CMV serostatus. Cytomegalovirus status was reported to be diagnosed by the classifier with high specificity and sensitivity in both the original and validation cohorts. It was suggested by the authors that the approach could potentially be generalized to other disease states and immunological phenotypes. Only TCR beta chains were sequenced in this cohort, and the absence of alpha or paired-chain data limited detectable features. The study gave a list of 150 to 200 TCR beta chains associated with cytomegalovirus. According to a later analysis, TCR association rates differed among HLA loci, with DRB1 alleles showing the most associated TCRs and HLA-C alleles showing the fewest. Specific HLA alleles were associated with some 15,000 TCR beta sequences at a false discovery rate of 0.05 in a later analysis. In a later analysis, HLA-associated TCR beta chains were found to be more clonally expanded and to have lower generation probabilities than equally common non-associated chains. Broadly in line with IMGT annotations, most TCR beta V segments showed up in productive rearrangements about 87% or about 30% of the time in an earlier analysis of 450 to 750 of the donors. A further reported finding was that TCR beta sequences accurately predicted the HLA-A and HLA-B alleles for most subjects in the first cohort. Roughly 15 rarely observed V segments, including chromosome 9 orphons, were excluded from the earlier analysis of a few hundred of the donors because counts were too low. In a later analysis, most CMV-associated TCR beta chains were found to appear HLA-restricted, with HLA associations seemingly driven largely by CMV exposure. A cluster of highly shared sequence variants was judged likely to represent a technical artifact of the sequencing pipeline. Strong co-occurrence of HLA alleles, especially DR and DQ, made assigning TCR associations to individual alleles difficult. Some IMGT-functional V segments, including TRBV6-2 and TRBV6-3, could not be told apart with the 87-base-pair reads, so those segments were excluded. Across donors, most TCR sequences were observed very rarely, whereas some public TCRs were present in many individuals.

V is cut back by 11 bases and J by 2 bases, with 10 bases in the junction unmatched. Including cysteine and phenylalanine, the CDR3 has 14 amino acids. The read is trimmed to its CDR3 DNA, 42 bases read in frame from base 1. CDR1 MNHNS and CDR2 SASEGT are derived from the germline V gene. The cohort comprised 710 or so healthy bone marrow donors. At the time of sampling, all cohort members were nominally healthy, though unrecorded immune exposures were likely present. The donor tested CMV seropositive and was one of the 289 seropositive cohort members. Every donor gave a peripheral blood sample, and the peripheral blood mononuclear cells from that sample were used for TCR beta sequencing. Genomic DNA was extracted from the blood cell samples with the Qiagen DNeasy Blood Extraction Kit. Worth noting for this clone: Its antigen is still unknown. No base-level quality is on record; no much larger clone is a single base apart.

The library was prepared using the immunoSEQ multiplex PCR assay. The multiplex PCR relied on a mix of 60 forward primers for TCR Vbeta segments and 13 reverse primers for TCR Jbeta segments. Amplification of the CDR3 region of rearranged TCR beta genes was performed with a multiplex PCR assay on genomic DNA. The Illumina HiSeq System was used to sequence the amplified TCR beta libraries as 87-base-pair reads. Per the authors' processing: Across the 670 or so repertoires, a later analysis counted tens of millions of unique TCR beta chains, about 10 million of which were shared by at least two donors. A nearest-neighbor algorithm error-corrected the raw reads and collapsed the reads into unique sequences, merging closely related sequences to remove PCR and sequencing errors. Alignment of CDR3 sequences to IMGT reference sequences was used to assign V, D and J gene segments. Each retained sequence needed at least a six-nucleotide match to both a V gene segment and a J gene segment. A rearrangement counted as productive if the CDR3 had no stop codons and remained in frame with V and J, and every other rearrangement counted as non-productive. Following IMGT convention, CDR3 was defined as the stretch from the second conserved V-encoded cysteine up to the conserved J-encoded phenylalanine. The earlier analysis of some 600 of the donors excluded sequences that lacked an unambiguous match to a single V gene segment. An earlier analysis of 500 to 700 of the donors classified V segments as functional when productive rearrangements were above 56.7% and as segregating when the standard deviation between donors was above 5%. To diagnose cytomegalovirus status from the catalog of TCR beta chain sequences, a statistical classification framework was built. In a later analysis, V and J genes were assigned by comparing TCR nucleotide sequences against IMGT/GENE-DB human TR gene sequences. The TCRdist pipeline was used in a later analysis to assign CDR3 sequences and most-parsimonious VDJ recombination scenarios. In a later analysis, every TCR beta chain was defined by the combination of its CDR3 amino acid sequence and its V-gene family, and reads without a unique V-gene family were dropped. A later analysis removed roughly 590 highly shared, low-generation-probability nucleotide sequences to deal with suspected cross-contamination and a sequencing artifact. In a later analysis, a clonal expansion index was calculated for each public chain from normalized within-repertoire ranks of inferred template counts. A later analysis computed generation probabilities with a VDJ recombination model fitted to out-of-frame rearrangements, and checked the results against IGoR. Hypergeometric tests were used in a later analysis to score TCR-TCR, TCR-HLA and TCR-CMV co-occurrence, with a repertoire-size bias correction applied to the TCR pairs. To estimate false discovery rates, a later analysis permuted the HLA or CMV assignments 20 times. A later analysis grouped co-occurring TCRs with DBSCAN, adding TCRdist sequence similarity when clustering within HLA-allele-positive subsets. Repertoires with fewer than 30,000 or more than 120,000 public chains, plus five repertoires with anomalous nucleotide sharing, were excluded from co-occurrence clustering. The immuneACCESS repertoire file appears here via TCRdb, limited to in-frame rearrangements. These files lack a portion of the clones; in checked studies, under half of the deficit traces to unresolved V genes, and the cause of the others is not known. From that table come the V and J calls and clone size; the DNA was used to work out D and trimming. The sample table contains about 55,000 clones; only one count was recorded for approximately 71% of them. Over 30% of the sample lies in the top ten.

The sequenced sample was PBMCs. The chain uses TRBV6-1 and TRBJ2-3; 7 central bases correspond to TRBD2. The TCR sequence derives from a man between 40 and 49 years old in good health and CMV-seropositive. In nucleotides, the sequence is TGTGCCGCAGCAAGCGGGGCACCCACAGATACGCAGTATTTT. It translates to CAAASGAPTDTQYF.